This TCR beta chain was identified during a study of T cell repertoires in cytomegalovirus infection. Points from the study as a whole: Carriers of CMV plus the relevant HLA were identified by cumulative public TCR beta family frequency. In two of eight donors, the top clonotype was HLA-C-restricted CMV-specific.

MiXCR, run by TCRdb on the reads, gives a single entry per CDR3 protein. The sample has about 300,000 distinct CDR3 sequences; about 23% are singletons. CDR1 SGHAT and CDR2 FQNNGV come from the germline V gene. The CDR3 is 17 residues long. V shed 0 bases, J shed 6 bases, and the junction held 9 bases outside the gene matches. Regarding this clonotype: Its antigen remains unidentified.

The chain combines TRBV11-2 with TRBJ2-3; 10 bases are shared with TRBD2. The sequenced material came from PBMCs. The sequence derives from a human donor in good health (CMV status not recorded). Some clones in this sample may be carry-over from other donors' samples. The CDR3 nucleotides are TGTGCCAGCAGCTTAGATCCCAGCGGGGGGGCCGATGATACGCAGTATTTT. Protein: CASSLDPSGGADDTQYF.